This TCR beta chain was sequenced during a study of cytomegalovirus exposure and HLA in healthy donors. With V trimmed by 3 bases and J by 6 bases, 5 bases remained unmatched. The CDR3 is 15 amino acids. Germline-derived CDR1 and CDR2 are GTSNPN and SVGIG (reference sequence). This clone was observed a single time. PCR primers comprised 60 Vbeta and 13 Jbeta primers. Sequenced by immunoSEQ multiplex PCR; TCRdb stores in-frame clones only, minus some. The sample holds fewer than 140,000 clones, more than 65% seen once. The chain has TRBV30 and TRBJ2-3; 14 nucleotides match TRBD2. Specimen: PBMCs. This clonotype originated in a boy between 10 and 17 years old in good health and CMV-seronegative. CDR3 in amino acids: CAWSRLAGGRDTQYF. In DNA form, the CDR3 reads TGTGCCTGGAGCCGACTAGCGGGAGGGCGGGATACGCAGTATTTT.